These T cell receptor beta chains were read from a single sample in a study of glioma-infiltrating T cells after dendritic cell vaccination. Libraries were prepared by immunoSEQ multiplex PCR; TCRdb keeps only in-frame clonotypes and omits some of them. The table has roughly 50,000 clones, approximately 91% seen once. The material sequenced was blood, taken after dendritic cell vaccination. The receptor source for this set is a human donor with glioblastoma. Both conserved end residues are part of each CDR3. The D gene is left open where the match is weak. Expanded clones are given a class, and other clones once, few, many or no size at all.

V	J	D	size	CDR3	DNA
TRBV6-5	TRBJ2-7	-	-	CASGAHYEQYF	TGTGCCAGCGGGGCTCACTACGAGCAGTACTTC
TRBV6-1	TRBJ1-2	-	-	CASSEWAVYGYTF	TGTGCCAGCAGTGAATGGGCAGTCTATGGCTACACCTTC
TRBV9	TRBJ2-2	TRBD2	-	CASSPGLAGGWTGELFF	TGTGCCAGCAGCCCTGGACTAGCGGGAGGGTGGACCGGGGAGCTGTTTTTT
TRBV15	TRBJ1-6	-	-	CATSSRGISYSPLHF	TGTGCCACCAGCAGTCGAGGGATCTCCTATTCACCCCTCCACTTT
TRBV6-5	TRBJ1-1	TRBD1	-	CASRATGVNTEAFF	TGTGCCAGCAGAGCTACAGGGGTGAACACTGAAGCTTTCTTT
TRBV4-2	TRBJ2-5	TRBD2	-	CASSHEPGLADKETQYF	TGTGCCAGCAGCCACGAACCGGGACTAGCGGACAAAGAGACCCAGTACTTC
TRBV2	TRBJ1-1	-	-	CASTISDTEAFF	TGTGCCAGCACTATTTCGGACACTGAAGCTTTCTTT
TRBV19	TRBJ1-2	-	-	CASSIPGSNYGYTF	TGTGCCAGTAGTATCCCGGGATCTAACTATGGCTACACCTTC
TRBV28	TRBJ2-1	TRBD1	few	CASSQPTGGRYNEQFF	TGTGCCAGCAGCCAACCGACAGGGGGTAGATACAATGAGCAGTTCTTC
TRBV7-3	TRBJ2-3	-	-	CASSLNPAASTDTQYF	TGTGCCAGCAGCTTAAACCCAGCGGCAAGCACAGATACGCAGTATTTT
TRBV9	TRBJ2-7	TRBD1	few	CASSVARGGDEQYF	TGTGCCAGCAGCGTAGCTCGAGGGGGCGACGAGCAGTACTTC
TRBV5-1	TRBJ1-2	TRBD1	-	CASSSSRDRGPVGPSYGYTF	TGCGCCAGCAGCTCTAGCCGGGACAGGGGGCCGGTTGGGCCTAGTTATGGCTACACCTTC
TRBV10-2	TRBJ1-3	-	once	CASSELLNSGNTIYF	TGCGCCAGCAGTGAACTGTTGAACTCTGGAAACACCATATATTTT
TRBV28	TRBJ2-7	TRBD2	-	CASSSTGGGSYEQYF	TGTGCCAGCAGTAGCACGGGAGGCGGCTCCTACGAGCAGTACTTC
TRBV4-3	TRBJ2-5	-	-	CASSSRGELETQYF	TGCGCCAGCAGCTCCCGCGGAGAGTTGGAGACCCAGTACTTC
TRBV18	TRBJ1-1	-	-	CASSPADMNTEAFF	TGTGCCAGCTCACCAGCAGATATGAACACTGAAGCTTTCTTT
TRBV7-9	TRBJ1-2	TRBD1	once	CASSLGDRGHGYTF	TGTGCCAGCAGCTTAGGGGACAGGGGGCACGGCTACACCTTC
TRBV25-1	TRBJ1-4	-	-	CASSDAGGPNEKLFF	TGTGCCAGCAGTGATGCCGGAGGGCCTAATGAAAAACTGTTTTTT
TRBV5-6	TRBJ1-1	-	-	CASSLTANTEAFF	TGTGCCAGCAGCTTGACAGCGAACACTGAAGCTTTCTTT
TRBV7-7	TRBJ2-7	TRBD1	few	CASSLAPDRFYEQYF	TGTGCTAGCAGCTTAGCGCCGGACAGGTTCTACGAGCAGTACTTC
TRBV7-2	TRBJ2-7	TRBD2	-	CASSSWGGRRSYEQYF	TGTGCCAGCAGCTCCTGGGGCGGGAGGCGCTCCTACGAGCAGTACTTC
TRBV18	TRBJ2-2	-	-	CAEGPNTGELFF	TGTGCCGAGGGCCCGAACACCGGGGAGCTGTTTTTT
TRBV28	TRBJ1-5	TRBD1	-	CASSLGRGRGQPQHF	TGTGCCAGCAGTTTAGGCAGGGGGCGTGGGCAGCCCCAGCATTTT